The clone carrying this T cell receptor beta chain was seen more than once but under ten times. Its specificity is not known. The CDR3 spans 17 residues. Germline-derived CDR1 and CDR2 are SGHVS and FQNEAQ. The ends were cut back, 2 bases at V and 0 bases at J, with 13 bases in the middle. The Oncomine TCR Beta short-read assay was applied to DNA of cultured CD4+ T cells. Using its own MiXCR run on the PCR reads, TCRdb lists one record per CDR3 protein. Counted here are approximately 4,400 distinct CDR3 sequences, 40% to 55% occurring once; the ten biggest clones make up 57%. Treatment in this sample: roughly ten-day PBMC culture with coronavirus spike peptide pools or control peptides (ViraFEST assay). ViraFEST relied on peptide pools to expand antigen-specific T cells; the TCRs were sequenced afterward. The data were taken from a study of vaccination and CD4 T cells after COVID-19.

The clonotype was recovered from a human donor who had recovered from COVID-19. V is TRBV7-8 and J is TRBJ2-2; tentatively, D is TRBD2 (6 bases). Sequences were obtained from CD4+ T cells from blood, cultured in vitro. CDR3 in amino acids: CASSLMTRGSNTGELFF. DNA for the CDR3: TGTGCCAGCAGCTTAATGACGCGGGGATCGAACACCGGGGAGCTGTTTTTT.